The 19 T cell receptor beta chains below were found in one sample sequenced in a study of response to subunit inactivated influenza vaccine. A single record per CDR3 protein comes from TCRdb applying MiXCR to the RT-PCR reads. Seen here are 250,000 to 350,000 distinct CDR3 sequences, about 20% observed once, and the top ten hold around 10%. Source: PBMCs from blood, taken 21 months after vaccination. The receptors stem from a man in his fifties or sixties who received an inactivated influenza vaccine.

The gene calls are TRBV7-2 and TRBJ2-5, with unresolved D. Between the trimmed V and J ends, which lost 4 bases and 5 bases, there was a span of 11 bases. Germline lookup yields CDR1 SGHTA and CDR2 FQGNSA. CDR3 length: 13 residues. The CDR3 DNA reads as TGTGCCAGCAGCTCCCAACGGACCGAGACCCAGTACTTC. This gives the protein CASSSQRTETQYF.

This clonotype was counted only a few times. The genes are TRBV4-3 and TRBJ2-7; D remains unclear. V was cut by 3 bases and J by 0 bases, with 12 bases left in between. Per germline, CDR1 LGHNA and CDR2 YSLEER. The CDR3 has 15 residues. This chain's CDR3 is CASSQAWRSSYEQYF. The CDR3, as DNA: TGCGCCAGCAGCCAGGCGTGGCGAAGCTCCTACGAGCAGTACTTC.

To note about this clonotype: A junction end diverges from the germline sequence, so it may reflect a read error. The V gene is TRBV29-1, the J gene TRBJ1-1; a weak D match, TRBD1 (6 bases). Germline values: CDR1 SQVTM, CDR2 ANQGSEA. The CDR3 runs 12 residues. CDR3 DNA sequence: TGCAGCGTTGGGACAGCGGACACTGAAGCTTTATTT. Its translation: CSVGTADTEALF.

The chain employs TRBV5-6 and TRBJ2-5, with a weak D call TRBD2 (7 bases). CDR3 length: 16 residues. Germline CDR1 and CDR2: SGHDT and YYEEEE. V dropped 4 bases and J dropped 5 bases, with 21 bases sitting between them. The CDR3 region is CASSLTFGGAGETQYF. The CDR3 DNA reads as TGTGCCAGCAGCCTGACCTTTGGGGGGGCCGGGGAGACCCAGTACTTC.

This chain connects TRBV6-1 to TRBJ2-1, with 11 bases that match TRBD2. CDR3 size: 17 residues. Trimming removed 3 bases from V and 1 base from J; junction bases left unmatched: 5. The germline CDR1 and CDR2 sequences are MNHNS and SASEGT. The CDR3, as DNA: TGTGCCAGCAGTGATTTAGCGGGGGGGCGTTCCTACAATGAGCAGTTCTTC. Its protein product is CASSDLAGGRSYNEQFF.

This clonotype was seen only a few times. This CDR3 reads CASSQDHGSLNIQYF. CDR3 sequence (DNA): TGTGCCAGCAGCCAAGATCACGGTAGTCTGAACATTCAGTACTTC. This rearrangement joins TRBV3-1 to TRBJ2-4, with D unresolved. The germline CDR1 and CDR2 sequences are LGHDT and YNNKEL (reference sequence). Trimming left V 0 bases short and J 7 bases short, with 13 bases between. The CDR3 totals 15 residues.

In its sample, this clonotype was seen a few times. The rearrangement joins TRBV12-3 or TRBV12-4 to TRBJ2-3; either TRBD1 or TRBD2 may supply D (5 bases each). V was clipped by 6 bases and J by 4 bases, with 11 bases between them. There are 13 residues in the CDR3. In DNA form, the CDR3 reads TGTGCCAGCAGCCTCCGGGGCGCAGATACGCAGTATTTT. Translation gives CASSLRGADTQYF.

V and J are TRBV5-1 and TRBJ2-3; 13 bases agree with TRBD2. The CDR3 length is 18 residues. Germline loops: CDR1 SGHRS, CDR2 YFSETQ. V lost 4 bases to trimming and J lost 3 bases; unmatched junction nucleotides: 11. CDR3 sequence (DNA): TGCGCCAGCAGCACAGCCGGGACTAGCGGGGTTTTTACAGATACGCAGTATTTT. This translates into CASSTAGTSGVFTDTQYF.

The chain is built from TRBV24-1 and TRBJ1-5; tentative D call: TRBD1 (5 bases). Germline V gene sequence: CDR1 KGHDR, CDR2 SFDVKD. V was trimmed by 9 bases and J by 1 base, leaving 15 bases between them. The CDR3 covers 15 residues. The CDR3 protein is CATSTSGSSNQPQHF. DNA of the CDR3: TGTGCCACCTCTACTTCAGGGTCGAGCAATCAGCCCCAGCATTTT.

This clonotype was counted a few times. This rearrangement joins TRBV9 to TRBJ1-6; D ambiguous. Between the trimmed V and J ends, which lost 3 bases and 8 bases, there was a span of 15 bases. Germline assignment: CDR1 SGDLS and CDR2 YYNGEE. The CDR3 loop spans 15 amino acids. The chain's CDR3 is CASSAYGRGDSPLHF. The CDR3 DNA reads TGTGCCAGCAGCGCGTACGGGCGTGGAGATTCACCCCTCCACTTT.

This chain links TRBV12-3 or TRBV12-4 with TRBJ2-5; 10 bases agree with TRBD2. The CDR3 length is 15 residues. The V gene end was trimmed by 7 bases and the J gene end by 2 bases; junction bases not matched to a gene: 7. The DNA for the CDR3 is TGTGCCAGCACTTATAGCGGGGGGCAACAAGAGACCCAGTACTTC. It is translated as CASTYSGGQQETQYF.

This clonotype turned up a few times. The chain employs TRBV28 and TRBJ1-4, with D tentatively TRBD1 (6 bases). The CDR3 has 15 amino acids. Between the trimmed V and J ends, which lost 3 bases and 7 bases, there was a span of 15 bases. CDR1 is MDHEN and CDR2 is SYDVKM in the germline V gene. The CDR3 coding sequence is TGTGCCAGCAGTTTCCCACAGGGCTTAAGTGAAAAACTGTTTTTT. As protein: CASSFPQGLSEKLFF.

This clonotype was seen a handful of times. The rearrangement joins TRBV9 to TRBJ2-1; the D is unclear. CDR3 length: 14 residues. Germline assignment: CDR1 SGDLS and CDR2 YYNGEE. V was cut by 0 bases and J by 3 bases, with 7 bases left in between. CDR3 DNA: TGTGCCAGCAGCGTAGAGCCGATCTACAATGAGCAGTTCTTC. This translates into CASSVEPIYNEQFF.

The CDR3, as DNA: TGCAGTGCCCCAACCGGGACAGTAATAGACAATGAGCAGTTCTTC. Translated, it gives CSAPTGTVIDNEQFF. This chain joins TRBV20-1 and TRBJ2-1, with 7 bases that match TRBD1. The V segment lost 6 bases and the J segment 5 bases; nucleotides outside the gene matches: 13. Germline V gene data show CDR1 as DFQATT and CDR2 as SNEGSKA (reference sequence). This CDR3 is 15 amino acids long.

This chain uses TRBV4-2 with TRBJ2-3, with D unclear. V gave up 0 bases and J gave up 3 bases, with 4 bases separating them. CDR1 and CDR2 from the germline V gene are LGHNA and YNFKEQ. The length of the CDR3 is 13 residues. CDR3 in amino acids: CASSQDPTDTQYF. Here the CDR3 DNA reads TGTGCCAGCAGCCAAGATCCAACAGATACGCAGTATTTT.

This clonotype was seen a handful of times. The chain combines TRBV7-8 with TRBJ1-4; 7 nucleotides agree with TRBD1. The CDR3 totals 16 residues. V was pared by 0 bases and J by 6 bases, with 7 bases of the junction left unmatched. The V gene's germline CDR1 is SGHVS and CDR2 FQNEAQ. CDR3 coding DNA: TGTGCCAGCAGCTTAGCGCGCCGGGACAGAGATGAAAAACTGTTTTTT. Protein sequence: CASSLARRDRDEKLFF.

The rearrangement uses TRBV28 and TRBJ1-5; 7 bases agree with TRBD1. Trimming cost V 10 bases and J 5 bases; bases outside gene matches: 8. Germline CDR1 is MDHEN and CDR2 is SYDVKM. This CDR3 has 13 amino acids. CDR3 DNA sequence: TGTGCCACTACGGGACAGAGGGATCAGCCCCAGCATTTT. It yields the protein CATTGQRDQPQHF.

The chain combines TRBV20-1 with TRBJ1-6, with D maybe TRBD1 (5 bases). This CDR3 comprises 16 residues. The germline gives CDR1 DFQATT, CDR2 SNEGSKA (reference sequence). V was clipped by 0 bases and J by 8 bases, with 17 bases between them. For the CDR3, the DNA is TGCAGTGCTAGAGATAAGGTCCAGGGTACAGATTCACCCCTCCACTTT. Protein sequence: CSARDKVQGTDSPLHF.

The genes are TRBV2 and TRBJ2-7; no reliable D call. V was cut by 4 bases and J by 0 bases, with 10 bases left in between. CDR3 length: 14 amino acids. Germline CDR1 SNHLY, CDR2 FYNNEI. This chain's CDR3 is CASSGRQSSYEQYF. CDR3 in DNA: TGTGCCAGCAGTGGGCGCCAAAGCTCCTACGAGCAGTACTTC. The entire variable domain, with the rest obtained from reference TRBV2 and TRBJ2-7, is as follows: EPEVTQTPSHQVTQMGQEVILRCVPISNHLYFYWYRQILGQKVEFLVSFYNNEISEKSEIFDDQFSVERPDGSNFTLKIRSTKLEDSAMYFCASSGRQSSYEQYFGPGTRLTVT.